Following are 2 T cell receptor beta chains from one sample sequenced in a study of blood T cell repertoires in COVID-19 (dated by TCRdb to the early 2020s). The library came from the immunoSEQ multiplex PCR assay. The table was pulled from immuneACCESS by TCRdb, which kept in-frame rearrangements only. Such tables lose some clones; where checked, under half of the loss comes from unresolved V genes, and the rest has no known cause. The table for this sample lists some 670,000 clones; about 90% of them were counted only once. The top ten clonotypes cover under 0.3% of the sample. Sequenced material: peripheral blood. Receptor source: a woman between 18 and 30 years old with acute or convalescent COVID-19.

V gene TRBV19 combines with J gene TRBJ2-7; 12 bases agree with TRBD1. This CDR3 is built from 14 residues. From germline, CDR1 is LNHDA and CDR2 SQIVND (reference sequence). Trimming took 4 bases from V and 6 from J; bases not matched to a gene: 4. The CDR3 spells CASSTGTGGFEQYF. CDR3 nucleotide sequence: TGTGCCAGTAGTACCGGGACAGGGGGCTTCGAGCAGTACTTC.

The table lists this clone with a count of one. This rearrangement joins TRBV13 to TRBJ2-1, with D perhaps TRBD2 (5 bases). The V gene lost 6 bases and the J gene lost 6 bases, with 27 bases spanning the gap. Per the germline V gene, CDR1 is PRHDT and CDR2 is FYEKMQ (reference sequence). This CDR3 region has 18 residues. The CDR3 is CASRQSRGAGPRRNEQFF. DNA of the CDR3: TGTGCCAGCAGACAATCCCGGGGTGCGGGCCCACGACGCAATGAGCAGTTCTTC.